The clone carrying this T cell receptor (beta chain) was counted ten times or more. Its matching antigen is unknown. This may arise from a read error, as a much more abundant clone is one base away. The conserved closing phenylalanine or tryptophan is absent in this CDR3, likely reflecting a read error. Hyperthyroidism was newly diagnosed in patients aged 18 to 65 (duration under 2 months). These data are taken from a study of T cells in Graves' hyperthyroidism and ophthalmopathy. Study results and limitations: Ophthalmopathy, which appeared later, was predicted by the model a median approximately 6 months before onset.

RNA transcripts provided the source from which TCR beta CDR3 regions were amplified. HTBI primers were the set used in a first-round RT-PCR of the TCR CDR3. TCRdb itself ran the multiplex PCR reads through MiXCR, one entry per CDR3 protein. The sample includes 27,000 or so distinct CDR3 sequences, under 55% of them seen just once. The CDR3 spans 13 residues. Germline CDR1 DFQATT, CDR2 SNEGSKA (reference sequence). Trimming left V 5 bases short and J 1 base short, with 11 bases between. The gene calls are TRBV20-1 and TRBJ1-2; possible D gene TRBD1, 6 bases. The origin of this receptor is a woman in her 30s with Graves' hyperthyroidism. Source material: blood. This CDR3 is CSAQGRGNYGYTL. In DNA, the CDR3 is TGCAGTGCTCAGGGGAGGGGTAACTATGGCTACACCCTC.